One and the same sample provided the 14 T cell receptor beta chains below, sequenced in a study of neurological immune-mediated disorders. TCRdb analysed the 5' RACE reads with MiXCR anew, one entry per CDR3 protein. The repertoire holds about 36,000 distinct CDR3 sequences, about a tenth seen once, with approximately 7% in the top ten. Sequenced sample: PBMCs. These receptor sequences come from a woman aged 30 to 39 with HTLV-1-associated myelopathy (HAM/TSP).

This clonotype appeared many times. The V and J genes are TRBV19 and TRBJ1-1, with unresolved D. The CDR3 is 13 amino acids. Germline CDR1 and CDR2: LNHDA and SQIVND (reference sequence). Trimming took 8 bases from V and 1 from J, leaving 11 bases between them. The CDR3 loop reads CASGILRNTEAFF. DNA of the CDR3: TGTGCCAGTGGAATACTACGGAACACTGAAGCTTTCTTT.

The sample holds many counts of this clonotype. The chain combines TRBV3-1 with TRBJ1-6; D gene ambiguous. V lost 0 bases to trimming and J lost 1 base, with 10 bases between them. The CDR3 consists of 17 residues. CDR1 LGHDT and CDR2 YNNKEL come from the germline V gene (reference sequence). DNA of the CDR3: TGTGCCAGCAGCCAAGACGCCATCCAGTCCTATAATTCACCCCTCCACTTT. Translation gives CASSQDAIQSYNSPLHF.

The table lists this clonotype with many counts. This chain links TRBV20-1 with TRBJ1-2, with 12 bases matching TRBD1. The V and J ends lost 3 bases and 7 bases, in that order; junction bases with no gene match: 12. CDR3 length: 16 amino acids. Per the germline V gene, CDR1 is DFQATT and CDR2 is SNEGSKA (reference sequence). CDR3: CSARVSGQGASSGYTF. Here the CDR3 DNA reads TGCAGTGCTAGGGTCTCGGGACAGGGGGCTTCTAGTGGCTACACCTTC.

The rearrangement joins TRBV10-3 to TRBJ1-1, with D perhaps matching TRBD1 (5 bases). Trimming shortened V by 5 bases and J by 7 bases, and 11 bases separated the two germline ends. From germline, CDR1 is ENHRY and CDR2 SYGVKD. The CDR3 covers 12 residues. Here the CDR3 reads CAISHDSFEAFF. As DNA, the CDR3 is TGTGCCATCAGTCACGACAGTTTTGAAGCTTTCTTT.

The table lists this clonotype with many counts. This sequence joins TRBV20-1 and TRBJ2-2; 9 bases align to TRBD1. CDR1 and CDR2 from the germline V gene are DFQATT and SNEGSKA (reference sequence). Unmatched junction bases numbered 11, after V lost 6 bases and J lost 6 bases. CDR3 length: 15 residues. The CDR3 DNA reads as TGCAGTGCCCGGGGACAGGGTGGTTTCTCCGGGGAGCTGTTTTTT. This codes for CSARGQGGFSGELFF.

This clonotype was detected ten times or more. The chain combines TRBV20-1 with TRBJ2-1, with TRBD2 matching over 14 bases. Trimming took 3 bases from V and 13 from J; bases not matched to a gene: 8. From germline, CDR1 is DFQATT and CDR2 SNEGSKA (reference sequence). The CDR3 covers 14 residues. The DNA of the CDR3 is TGCAGTGCTAGTATGACTAGCGGGGGGGGCCAACAGTTCTTC. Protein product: CSASMTSGGGQQFF.

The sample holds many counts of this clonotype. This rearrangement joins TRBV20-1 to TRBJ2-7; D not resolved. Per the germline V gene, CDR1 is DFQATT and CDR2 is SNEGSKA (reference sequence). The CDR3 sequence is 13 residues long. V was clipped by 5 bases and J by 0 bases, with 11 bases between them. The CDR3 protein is CSAYKQSSYEQYF. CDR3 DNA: TGCAGTGCTTATAAACAGAGCTCCTACGAGCAGTACTTC.

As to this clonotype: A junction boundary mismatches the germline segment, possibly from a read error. The CDR3 nucleotides are TGTGCCAGCAGCCAGGTCAGCTGGACCGGGGAGTTGTTTTTT. Encoded protein: CASSQVSWTGELFF. The chain uses TRBV3-1 and TRBJ2-2, with D perhaps TRBD2 (5 bases). This CDR3 has 14 residues. Germline V CDR1 and CDR2: LGHDT, YNNKEL (reference sequence).

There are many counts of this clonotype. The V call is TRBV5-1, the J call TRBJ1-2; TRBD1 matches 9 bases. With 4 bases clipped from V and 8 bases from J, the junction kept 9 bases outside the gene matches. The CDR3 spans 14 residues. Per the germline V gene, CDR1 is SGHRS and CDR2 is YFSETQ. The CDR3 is CASSAIQGADGYTF. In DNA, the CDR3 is TGCGCCAGCAGCGCGATACAGGGGGCCGACGGCTACACCTTC.

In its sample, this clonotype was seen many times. The CDR3 nucleotides are TGTGCCAGCCACAGGGTAGGAAACACTGAAGCTTTCTTT. It encodes CASHRVGNTEAFF. The gene calls are TRBV6-1 and TRBJ1-1, with TRBD1 as a possible D gene (6 bases). The V gene lost 8 bases and the J gene lost 2 bases, with 12 bases spanning the gap. Germline assignment: CDR1 MNHNS and CDR2 SASEGT. The CDR3 contains 13 residues.

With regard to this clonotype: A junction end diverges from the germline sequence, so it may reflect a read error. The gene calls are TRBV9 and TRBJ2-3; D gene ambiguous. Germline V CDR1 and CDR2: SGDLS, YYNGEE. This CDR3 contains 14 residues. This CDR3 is CASSFPGFTYTQYF. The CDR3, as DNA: TGTGCCAGCAGCTTCCCGGGCTTCACATATACGCAGTATTTT.

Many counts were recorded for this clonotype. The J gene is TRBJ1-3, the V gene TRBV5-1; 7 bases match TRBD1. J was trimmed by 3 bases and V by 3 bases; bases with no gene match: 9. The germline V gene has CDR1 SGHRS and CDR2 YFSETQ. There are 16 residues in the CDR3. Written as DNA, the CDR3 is TGCGCCAGCAGCTCGAAAGAGACAGGGTTTGGAAACACCATATATTTT. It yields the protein CASSSKETGFGNTIYF.

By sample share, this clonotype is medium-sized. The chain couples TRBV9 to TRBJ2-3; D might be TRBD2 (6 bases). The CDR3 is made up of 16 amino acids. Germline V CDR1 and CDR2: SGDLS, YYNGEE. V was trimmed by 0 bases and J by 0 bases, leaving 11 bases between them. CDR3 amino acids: CASSVAAGTSTDTQYF. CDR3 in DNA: TGTGCCAGCAGCGTAGCGGCGGGGACTAGCACAGATACGCAGTATTTT.

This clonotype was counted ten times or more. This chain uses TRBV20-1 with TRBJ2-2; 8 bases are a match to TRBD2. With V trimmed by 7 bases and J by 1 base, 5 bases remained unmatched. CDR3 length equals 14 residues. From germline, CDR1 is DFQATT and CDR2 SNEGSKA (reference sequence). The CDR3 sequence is CSVGAGGNTGELFF. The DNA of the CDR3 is TGCAGTGTTGGGGCGGGGGGGAACACCGGGGAGCTGTTTTTT.